Below are 20 T cell receptor beta chains sequenced from a single sample in a study of cytomegalovirus exposure and HLA in healthy donors. Repertoires were generated with immunoSEQ multiplex PCR, while TCRdb's copy carries only in-frame clones and drops some. The sample records roughly 90,000 clones, roughly 92% being singletons. Sequencing used PBMCs. Every receptor here comes from a woman in her 30s in good health and CMV-seropositive.

V gene TRBV5-4 combines with J gene TRBJ1-1; 10 bases align to TRBD1. Trimming took 3 bases from V and 5 from J; bases not matched to a gene: 7. Germline lookup yields CDR1 SGHNT and CDR2 YYREEE (reference sequence). The length of the CDR3 is 15 residues. The CDR3, as DNA: TGTGCCAGCAGCTCGGTCGGGACAGGGGATACTGAAGCTTTCTTT. Its protein is CASSSVGTGDTEAFF.

This clone appeared once. The chain has TRBV5-4 and TRBJ2-7, with TRBD1 identical over 7 bases. Trimming took 4 bases from V and 2 from J; bases not matched to a gene: 6. The CDR3 runs 14 residues. Germline V gene data show CDR1 as SGHNT and CDR2 as YYREEE (reference sequence). CDR3 bases: TGTGCCAGCAGCGAGGGGGCAGGGCCCTACGAGCAGTACTTC. As protein: CASSEGAGPYEQYF.

The V gene is TRBV20-1, the J gene TRBJ2-3; 7 bases align to TRBD2. The germline V gene has CDR1 DFQATT and CDR2 SNEGSKA (reference sequence). The CDR3 is 10 residues long. The CDR3 DNA sequence: TGCAGGGGGGGGGAAGATACGCAGTATTTT. It yields the protein CRGGEDTQYF.

J is TRBJ2-2 and V is TRBV6-5; 9 bases agree with TRBD2. Trimming removed 6 bases from V and 5 bases from J; junction bases left unmatched: 7. Germline CDR1 reads MNHEY; CDR2 reads SVGAGI. The CDR3 length is 15 residues. As DNA, the CDR3 is TGTGCCAGCAGCGCCTTAGCGGGAGCAACCGGGGAGCTGTTTTTT. Amino acid sequence: CASSALAGATGELFF.

This chain links TRBV7-8 with TRBJ2-3; D gene unclear. There are 14 residues in the CDR3. Trimming took 5 bases from V and 2 from J, leaving 11 bases between them. In germline, CDR1 is SGHVS, CDR2 FQNEAQ. CDR3 DNA sequence: TGTGCCAGCAGCCCGGTGGTAGTCACAGATACGCAGTATTTT. This codes for CASSPVVVTDTQYF.

This chain links TRBV10-3 with TRBJ2-3, with D maybe TRBD2 (6 bases). Germline V gene lookup returns CDR1 ENHRY and CDR2 SYGVKD. Trimming left V 10 bases short and J 5 bases short, with 19 bases between. The CDR3 has 14 residues. CDR3 protein: CATWDSAYEDTQYF. Here the CDR3 DNA reads TGTGCCACCTGGGACTCGGCCTACGAAGATACGCAGTATTTT.

The chain links TRBV5-1 to TRBJ2-1; 10 positions match TRBD2. The CDR3 runs 16 residues. V trimming: 2 bases; J trimming: 4 bases; junction bases outside the gene matches: 6. Germline assignment: CDR1 SGHRS and CDR2 YFSETQ. In DNA, the CDR3 is TGCGCCAGCAGCTTTCTAAGCGGGAGGGAGTACAATGAGCAGTTCTTC. Its translation is CASSFLSGREYNEQFF.

The chain uses TRBV5-1 and TRBJ2-4; the match to TRBD1 covers 7 bases. Germline assignment: CDR1 SGHRS and CDR2 YFSETQ. The trim removed 0 bases at V and 5 bases at J, leaving 5 bases unmatched. This CDR3 contains 15 residues. CDR3 DNA sequence: TGCGCCAGCAGCTTGGTGGGACAGTCCCAAAACATTCAGTACTTC. Its translation is CASSLVGQSQNIQYF.

This clone was observed once. The V call is TRBV7-9, the J call TRBJ1-2; 7 bases map to TRBD1. This CDR3 has 13 residues. Trimming removed 5 bases from V and 6 bases from J; junction bases left unmatched: 6. Per germline, CDR1 SEHNR and CDR2 FQNEAQ (reference sequence). The CDR3 DNA reads TGTGCCAGCAGCCAAGCTCAGGGGGATGGCTACACCTTC. Its protein product is CASSQAQGDGYTF.

The chain joins TRBV30 to TRBJ1-2; TRBD1 might be the D (6 bases). Germline lookup yields CDR1 GTSNPN and CDR2 SVGIG (reference sequence). V was clipped by 1 base and J by 6 bases, with 9 bases between them. This CDR3 is 12 amino acids long. The CDR3, as DNA: TGTGCCTGGAGTGCTGGACAGCATGGCTACACCTTC. This translates into CAWSAGQHGYTF.

Only one count was recorded for this clone. This chain joins TRBV7-9 and TRBJ1-4; possibly TRBD1 for D (5 bases). Per germline, CDR1 SEHNR and CDR2 FQNEAQ (reference sequence). Trimming shortened V by 4 bases and J by 7 bases, and 16 bases separated the two germline ends. The CDR3 contains 15 residues. The CDR3 region has the DNA TGTGCCAGCAGCTCCGGAGGAGGGGTGTTTGAAAAACTGTTTTTT. This sequence encodes CASSSGGGVFEKLFF.

V usage is TRBV9 and J usage is TRBJ1-4; D is undetermined. Trimming removed 0 bases from V and 3 bases from J, with 9 bases in between. The germline V gene encodes CDR1 SGDLS and CDR2 YYNGEE. The CDR3 has 15 amino acids. In DNA form, the CDR3 reads TGTGCCAGCAGCGTAGGTGAGGAGGCTAATGAAAAACTGTTTTTT. Encoded protein: CASSVGEEANEKLFF.

The chain carries TRBV27 and TRBJ1-2; 9 bases are shared with TRBD1. CDR1 is MNHEY and CDR2 is SMNVEV in the germline V gene (reference sequence). The V segment lost 5 bases and the J segment 2 bases; nucleotides outside the gene matches: 9. There are 16 residues in the CDR3. The DNA for the CDR3 is TGTGCCAGCAGTGCCGGGACAGGGCAGTTAAACTATGGCTACACCTTC. Translation: CASSAGTGQLNYGYTF.

This rearrangement joins TRBV5-4 to TRBJ2-7; maybe TRBD2 (5 bases). This CDR3 contains 12 residues. From germline, CDR1 is SGHNT and CDR2 YYREEE (reference sequence). Between the trimmed V and J ends, which lost 4 bases and 2 bases, there was a span of 7 bases. The CDR3 coding sequence is TGTGCCAGCAGCGGAGGTACCTACGAGCAGTACTTC. Amino acids: CASSGGTYEQYF.

This clone was picked up one time. The chain combines TRBV9 with TRBJ2-7; TRBD1 agrees at 9 bases. Looked up from germline, CDR1 is SGDLS and CDR2 is YYNGEE. V shed 0 bases, J shed 8 bases, and the junction held 18 bases outside the gene matches. The CDR3 sequence is 18 residues long. In nucleotides, the CDR3 is TGTGCCAGCAGCGTAGGGACCGGGACAGGGTCTACTAGCCGGCAGCAGTACTTC. This encodes CASSVGTGTGSTSRQQYF.

Only a few counts were recorded for this clone. The chain links TRBV7-7 to TRBJ2-7; D is unclear. This CDR3 is built from 13 residues. Trimming stripped 0 bases from V and 5 bases from J, with 8 bases between. The germline V gene has CDR1 SSHAT and CDR2 FNYEAQ (reference sequence). The CDR3 region is CASSLANGNEQYF. In DNA form, the CDR3 reads TGTGCCAGCAGCTTAGCGAACGGTAACGAGCAGTACTTC.

The rearrangement joins TRBV19 to TRBJ1-5; no firm D call. From germline, CDR1 is LNHDA and CDR2 SQIVND (reference sequence). Trimming took 3 bases from V and 3 from J, leaving 6 bases between them. This CDR3 contains 13 residues. CDR3 amino acids: CASSIENNQPQHF. DNA of the CDR3: TGTGCCAGTAGTATCGAGAACAATCAGCCCCAGCATTTT. The variable domain in full, with the rest retrieved from reference TRBV19 and TRBJ1-5, is DGGITQSPKYLFRKEGQNVTLSCEQNLNHDAMYWYRQDPGQGLRLIYYSQIVNDFQKGDIAEGYSVSREKKESFPLTVTSAQKNPTAFYLCASSIENNQPQHFGDGTRLSIL.

The J gene is TRBJ2-1, the V gene TRBV10-2, with 10 positions matching TRBD2. The CDR3 totals 16 residues. The junction had 1 base not matched to a gene; V was cut back by 2 bases and J by 0 bases. CDR1 is WSHSY and CDR2 is SAAADI in the germline V gene. This chain's CDR3 is CASSEPSGSSYNEQFF. The CDR3 DNA reads as TGCGCCAGCAGTGAGCCTAGCGGGAGCTCCTACAATGAGCAGTTCTTC.

This sequence joins TRBV19 and TRBJ1-1; possibly TRBD1 for D (5 bases). CDR1 and CDR2 (germline): LNHDA, SQIVND (reference sequence). This CDR3 spans 14 amino acids. Trimming shortened V by 4 bases and J by 9 bases, and 18 bases separated the two germline ends. CDR3 in amino acids: CASSSPGTSRKAFF. The CDR3 nucleotides read TGTGCCAGTAGTAGTCCCGGGACTAGTCGGAAAGCTTTCTTT.

V gene TRBV6-5 combines with J gene TRBJ2-1; a weak D match, TRBD2 (7 bases). CDR1 and CDR2 from the germline V gene are MNHEY and SVGAGI. V was shortened by 6 bases and J by 4 bases, with 13 bases between the two germline ends. The CDR3 has 14 amino acids. CDR3: CASSRGAGYNEQFF. In DNA form, the CDR3 reads TGTGCCAGCAGCCGGGGGGCGGGGTACAATGAGCAGTTCTTC.